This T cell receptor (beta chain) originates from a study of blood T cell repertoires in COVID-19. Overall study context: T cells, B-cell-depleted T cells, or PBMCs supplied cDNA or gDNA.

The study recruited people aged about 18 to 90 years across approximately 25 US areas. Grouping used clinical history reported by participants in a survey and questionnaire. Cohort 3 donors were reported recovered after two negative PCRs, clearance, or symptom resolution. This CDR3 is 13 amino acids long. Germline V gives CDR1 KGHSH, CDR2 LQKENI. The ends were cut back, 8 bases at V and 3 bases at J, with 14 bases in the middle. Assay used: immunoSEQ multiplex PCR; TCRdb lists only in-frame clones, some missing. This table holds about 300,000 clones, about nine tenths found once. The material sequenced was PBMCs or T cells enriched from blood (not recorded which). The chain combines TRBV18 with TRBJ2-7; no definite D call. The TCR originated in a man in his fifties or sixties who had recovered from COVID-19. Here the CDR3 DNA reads TGTGCCAGCAGAGATCCGGAGTACTACGAGCAGTACTTC. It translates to CASRDPEYYEQYF.